Each of the 22 T cell receptor beta chains below was sequenced from the same sample in a study of T-cell reconstitution after alpha-beta-depleted transplantation in children. Preparation of the TCRbeta library used unique molecular identifiers. TCRdb independently ran MiXCR on the PCR reads; one entry per CDR3 protein. The sample includes hundreds of thousands of distinct CDR3 sequences, 24% of them seen just once. The starting material was PBMCs, mostly from graft donor cells, obtained 360 days after TCRalphabeta/CD19-depleted stem cell transplant. These receptors were taken from a female patient aged 2-15 years who had a stem cell transplant for congenital amegakaryocytic thrombocytopenia, so the T cells may come from the graft donor.

The chain couples TRBV24-1 to TRBJ2-7, with 12 bases identical to TRBD1. This CDR3 has 15 residues. Looked up from germline, CDR1 is KGHDR and CDR2 is SFDVKD. The V gene end was trimmed by 4 bases and the J gene end by 5 bases; junction bases not matched to a gene: 5. As DNA, the CDR3 is TGTGCCACCAGTGACCCGGGGACAGGGGGCGACGAGCAGTACTTC. Protein sequence: CATSDPGTGGDEQYF.

DNA of the CDR3: TGCGCCAGCAGTCAAATACCTGCACAGGGGGCTCACGAGCAGTACTTC. Protein product: CASSQIPAQGAHEQYF. The chain carries TRBV23-1 and TRBJ2-7; TRBD1 matches 9 bases. TRBV23-1 is assigned to the ORF class and has an uncertain function. The CDR3 contains 16 residues. V shed 2 bases, J shed 5 bases, and the junction held 10 bases outside the gene matches.

In its sample, this clonotype was seen a few times. The rearrangement joins TRBV13 to TRBJ1-4, with D unclear. This CDR3 is built from 14 residues. Germline loops: CDR1 PRHDT, CDR2 FYEKMQ (reference sequence). The germline V and J ends were trimmed by 5 bases and 6 bases, with 13 bases remaining between them. DNA of the CDR3: TGTGCCAGCAGCCGGAGGAGGACGGATGAAAAACTGTTTTTT. As protein: CASSRRRTDEKLFF.

In this sample, this clonotype turned up a few times. V is TRBV5-1 and J is TRBJ2-1; no clear D. Per the germline V gene, CDR1 is SGHRS and CDR2 is YFSETQ. This CDR3 is 15 amino acids long. Trimming cost V 0 bases and J 1 base, with 8 bases left between them. CDR3 residues: CASSLETPSYNEQFF. The CDR3 coding sequence is TGCGCCAGCAGCTTGGAGACCCCTTCCTACAATGAGCAGTTCTTC.

This clonotype appeared many times. V usage is TRBV15 and J usage is TRBJ2-7, with D uncertain. V lost 0 bases and J 4 bases, leaving 13 bases between the germline ends. The V gene's germline CDR1 is LNHNV and CDR2 YYDKDF (reference sequence). The CDR3 has 15 residues. CDR3 sequence: CATSRDLGPSYEQYF. CDR3 DNA sequence: TGTGCCACCAGCAGAGATTTGGGCCCCTCGTACGAGCAGTACTTC. Based on the CDR3 plus reference TRBV15 and TRBJ2-7, the full variable domain is DAMVIQNPRYQVTQFGKPVTLSCSQTLNHNVMYWYQQKSSQAPKLLFHYYDKDFNNEADTPDNFQSRRPNTSFCFLDIRSPGLGDTAMYLCATSRDLGPSYEQYFGPGTRLTVT.

The genes are TRBV29-1 and TRBJ1-2; TRBD1 matches 9 bases. Trimming at V came to 6 bases and at J to 4 bases, leaving 9 bases not matched to a gene. The CDR3 has 14 residues. Germline lookup yields CDR1 SQVTM and CDR2 ANQGSEA. This CDR3 is CSVVPGQGGYGYTF. The CDR3 coding sequence is TGCAGCGTGGTACCGGGACAGGGAGGCTATGGCTACACCTTC.

The chain joins TRBV14 to TRBJ1-1, with D maybe TRBD1 (6 bases). V lost 0 bases and J 11 bases, leaving 19 bases between the germline ends. The CDR3 is 15 amino acids. From germline, CDR1 is SGHDN and CDR2 FVKESK. The CDR3, as DNA: TGTGCCAGCAGCCAAGAACACAGGGTGAGAGAGGCGGCTTTCTTT. Translation: CASSQEHRVREAAFF. Full variable domain (rest looked up from reference TRBV14 and TRBJ1-1): EAGVTQFPSHSVIEKGQTVTLRCDPISGHDNLYWYRRVMGKEIKFLLHFVKESKQDESGMPNNRFLAERTGGTYSTLKVQPAELEDSGVYFCASSQEHRVREAAFFGQGTRLTVV.

The genes are TRBV19 and TRBJ2-7; possibly TRBD2 for D (5 bases). The CDR3 is 13 amino acids. V lost 6 bases and J 2 bases, leaving 11 bases between the germline ends. The germline V gene has CDR1 LNHDA and CDR2 SQIVND (reference sequence). CDR3 in amino acids: CASSPGGPYEQYF. CDR3 sequence (DNA): TGTGCCAGTAGCCCCGGAGGTCCCTACGAGCAGTACTTC.

The chain is built from TRBV29-1 and TRBJ1-1; a weak D match, TRBD1 (5 bases). The V gene's germline CDR1 is SQVTM and CDR2 ANQGSEA. Trimming removed 4 bases at V and 4 bases at J, with 13 bases between. This CDR3 region has 13 residues. The CDR3: CSVVGALGTEAFF. In nucleotides, the CDR3 is TGCAGCGTTGTCGGGGCGCTGGGCACTGAAGCTTTCTTT. Full variable domain (rest looked up from reference TRBV29-1 and TRBJ1-1): SAVISQKPSRDICQRGTSLTIQCQVDSQVTMMFWYRQQPGQSLTLIATANQGSEATYESGFVIDKFPISRPNLTFSTLTVSNMSPEDSSIYLCSVVGALGTEAFFGQGTRLTVV.

The chain recombines TRBV10-3 with TRBJ1-1, with D possibly TRBD1 on 5 matching bases. Trimming took 0 bases from V and 12 from J, leaving 23 bases between them. This CDR3 is built from 16 residues. Germline V gene lookup returns CDR1 ENHRY and CDR2 SYGVKD. CDR3 bases: TGTGCCATCAGTGAGTCGATCGTTAAATCGGAGGGGCGTTCTTTCTTT. As protein: CAISESIVKSEGRSFF.

V usage is TRBV15 and J usage is TRBJ1-2; tentatively, D is TRBD1 (5 bases). V was shortened by 0 bases and J by 0 bases, with 11 bases between the two germline ends. This CDR3 has 16 residues. Germline assignment: CDR1 LNHNV and CDR2 YYDKDF (reference sequence). CDR3 coding DNA: TGTGCCACCAGCAGAGATCAGGGCACAGCTAACTATGGCTACACCTTC. Translating it yields CATSRDQGTANYGYTF.

This clonotype was seen ten or more times. V usage is TRBV3-1 and J usage is TRBJ2-1; 7 bases are a match to TRBD2. The CDR3 loop spans 14 amino acids. With 4 bases clipped from V and 0 bases from J, the junction kept 0 bases outside the gene matches. Germline CDR1 LGHDT, CDR2 YNNKEL (reference sequence). The CDR3 here is CASSRGGSYNEQFF. The CDR3 DNA sequence: TGTGCCAGCAGCCGGGGGGGCTCCTACAATGAGCAGTTCTTC.

The chain uses TRBV7-9 and TRBJ2-1; D is ambiguous. CDR3 length equals 11 residues. The germline gives CDR1 SEHNR, CDR2 FQNEAQ (reference sequence). V was cut by 5 bases and J by 8 bases, with 7 bases left in between. CDR3 DNA: TGTGCCAGCAGCAGACCGCATGAGCAGTTCTTC. It yields the protein CASSRPHEQFF.

The chain is built from TRBV27 and TRBJ2-3; 12 bases agree with TRBD2. V was pared by 4 bases and J by 4 bases, with 6 bases of the junction left unmatched. CDR1 is MNHEY, CDR2 SMNVEV, per germline (reference sequence). The CDR3 extends over 16 amino acids. The CDR3, as DNA: TGTGCCAGCAGTTCGGAACTAGCGGGAGGCCCAGATACGCAGTATTTT. Encoded protein: CASSSELAGGPDTQYF.

A few counts support this clonotype. The chain carries TRBV3-1 and TRBJ2-4; D is unresolved. Germline V gene data show CDR1 as LGHDT and CDR2 as YNNKEL (reference sequence). This CDR3 is built from 15 residues. Trimming removed 6 bases at V and 3 bases at J, with 15 bases between. CDR3 coding DNA: TGTGCCAGCAGTCCCACGGATTGGGTCAAAAACATTCAGTACTTC. Its protein is CASSPTDWVKNIQYF.

This clonotype showed up many times. The rearrangement uses TRBV10-3 and TRBJ2-3; 9 nucleotides align to TRBD1. This CDR3 has 15 amino acids. Germline CDR1 ENHRY, CDR2 SYGVKD. V was clipped by 5 bases and J by 3 bases; unmatched bases: 6. CDR3 residues: CAISSTGTGTDTQYF. CDR3 bases: TGTGCCATCAGTTCGACCGGGACAGGGACAGATACGCAGTATTTT.

This clonotype was seen a few times. CDR3 DNA: TGTGCCAGCAGCAACGGGGTACAGCCCCAGCATTTT. It specifies CASSNGVQPQHF. V is TRBV6-5 and J is TRBJ1-5; no definite D call. CDR1 and CDR2 from the germline V gene are MNHEY and SVGAGI. The V and J ends lost 6 bases and 7 bases respectively, with 10 bases between them. The length of the CDR3 is 12 residues.

This clonotype showed up just a few times. J is TRBJ2-4 and V is TRBV27, with 9 bases fitting TRBD1. V trimming: 3 bases; J trimming: 11 bases; junction bases outside the gene matches: 8. The CDR3 runs 14 residues. CDR1 is MNHEY and CDR2 is SMNVEV in the germline V gene (reference sequence). The CDR3 protein is CASSLEVTGGVQYF. The CDR3 nucleotides are TGTGCCAGCAGTTTGGAGGTAACAGGGGGCGTTCAGTACTTC.

This clonotype showed up just a few times. The chain is built from TRBV7-9 and TRBJ1-2; a weak D match, TRBD1 (6 bases). The germline V and J ends were trimmed by 5 bases and 2 bases, with 15 bases remaining between them. Germline lookup yields CDR1 SEHNR and CDR2 FQNEAQ (reference sequence). This CDR3 is built from 15 residues. CDR3 sequence reads: CASSATQGSNYGYTF. Here the CDR3 DNA reads TGTGCCAGCAGCGCTACTCAGGGGAGCAACTATGGCTACACCTTC.

V gene TRBV28 combines with J gene TRBJ2-3, with D unresolved. The germline V gene encodes CDR1 MDHEN and CDR2 SYDVKM. Trimming took off 6 bases at V and 4 bases at J, with 8 bases between the two ends. CDR3 length: 12 residues. Here the CDR3 DNA reads TGTGCCAGCAGAATAACGGCAGATACGCAGTATTTT. Its protein is CASRITADTQYF.

This clonotype was picked up one time. The V gene is TRBV28, the J gene TRBJ2-7; 7 nucleotides agree with TRBD2. CDR1 and CDR2 (germline): MDHEN, SYDVKM. After removal of 11 bases from V and 5 bases from J, the junction contained 9 bases not matched to a gene. This CDR3 comprises 12 residues. CDR3 bases: TGTGCCGCGGGGCGGGAGCTACACGAGCAGTACTTC. This gives the protein CAAGRELHEQYF.

This clonotype was seen a few times. The chain has TRBV5-6 and TRBJ2-7; perhaps TRBD1 as D (5 bases). Trimming pared 1 base from V and 5 bases from J, leaving 7 bases between. Germline V gene lookup returns CDR1 SGHDT and CDR2 YYEEEE. This CDR3 has 12 amino acids. The DNA for the CDR3 is TGTGCCAGCAGCTTGACAGGCAACGAGCAGTACTTC. Translated, it gives CASSLTGNEQYF.